A selection of T cell receptor beta chains follows, all from one sample in a study of blood T cell repertoires in COVID-19. TCRdb keeps only in-frame clones here, not all; method: immunoSEQ multiplex PCR. The table lists about 8,000 clones, more than 80% of them singletons. The sample consisted of peripheral blood. These receptors were taken from a human donor in a cohort sampled during active COVID-19. The CDR3 runs from the conserved cysteine through the conserved F or W. D genes are given only for firm matches. Clone size appears in some rows only: once, few, many, or a class for an expanded clone.

j_call	clone_size	v_call	d_call	cdr3_aa	cdr3_nt
TRBJ1-4	NA	TRBV2	TRBD1	CASLGQGTNEKLFF	TGTGCCAGCCTAGGACAGGGGACTAATGAAAAACTGTTTTTT
TRBJ2-1	NA	TRBV4-1	NA	CASSQPAGHSYNEQFF	TGCGCCAGCAGCCAACCCGCGGGCCACTCCTACAATGAGCAGTTCTTC
TRBJ1-5	NA	TRBV6-5	NA	CASRVVEGFNQPQHF	TGTGCCAGCAGGGTGGTGGAGGGCTTCAATCAGCCCCAGCATTTT
TRBJ2-5	NA	TRBV6-5	NA	CASSHPERGETQYF	TGTGCCAGCAGCCACCCGGAAAGGGGGGAGACCCAGTACTTC
TRBJ2-3	NA	TRBV24-1	NA	CATSGGGTDTQYF	TGTGCCACCAGTGGGGGAGGCACAGATACGCAGTATTTT
TRBJ1-3	NA	TRBV14	NA	CASSPVGGFSGNTIYF	TGTGCCAGCAGCCCGGTGGGGGGTTTCTCTGGAAACACCATATATTTT
TRBJ1-3	NA	TRBV6-5	NA	CASSYSSGVSGNTIYF	TGTGCCAGCAGTTACTCGAGCGGAGTCTCTGGAAACACCATATATTTT
TRBJ1-2	NA	TRBV19	NA	CASTLTDRTNYGYTF	TGTGCCAGTACCTTGACGGACAGAACTAACTATGGCTACACCTTC
TRBJ2-5	NA	TRBV9	NA	CASSATSQETQYF	TGTGCCAGCAGCGCGACTAGCCAAGAGACCCAGTACTTC
TRBJ1-6	NA	TRBV6-2/TRBV6-3	NA	CASSSGSSYNSPLHF	TGTGCCAGCAGTTCTGGGAGCTCCTATAATTCACCCCTCCACTTT
TRBJ1-2	NA	TRBV3-1/TRBV3-2	TRBD1	CASSSYQGAGYGYTF	TGTGCCAGCAGCAGCTATCAGGGGGCTGGGTATGGCTACACCTTC
TRBJ1-5	few	TRBV27	NA	CASSLGSPEPQHF	TGTGCCAGCAGTTTAGGTTCGCCGGAGCCCCAGCATTTT
TRBJ2-1	NA	TRBV7-6	TRBD1	CASSLRQGPFNEQFF	TGTGCCAGCAGCTTAAGACAGGGCCCCTTCAATGAGCAGTTCTTC
TRBJ1-4	NA	TRBV5-1	NA	CASSLDQGGEKLFF	TGCGCCAGCAGCTTGGACCAGGGAGGTGAAAAACTGTTTTTT
TRBJ2-5	NA	TRBV5-1	TRBD2	CASSLVAGGRETQYF	TGCGCCAGCAGCTTGGTTGCGGGGGGGCGAGAGACCCAGTACTTC
TRBJ2-5	NA	TRBV15	NA	CATSRVVRVGETQYF	TGTGCCACCAGCAGAGTCGTCAGGGTAGGAGAGACCCAGTACTTC
TRBJ1-4	NA	TRBV18	TRBD1	CASLGQGAEKLFF	TGTGCCAGCTTGGGACAGGGGGCCGAAAAACTGTTTTTT
TRBJ1-1	NA	TRBV6-5	TRBD1	CASSYTQGANTEAFF	TGTGCCAGCAGTTACACACAGGGGGCGAACACTGAAGCTTTCTTT
TRBJ2-7	few	TRBV5-1	TRBD2	CASSLAGGLRTYEQYF	TGCGCCAGCAGCTTAGCGGGGGGTCTTCGTACCTACGAGCAGTACTTC
TRBJ1-5	NA	TRBV7-6	NA	CASSLEVPGVGQPQHF	TGTGCCAGCAGCCTAGAGGTCCCAGGGGTCGGCCAGCCCCAGCATTTT
TRBJ2-1	NA	TRBV18	TRBD2	CASSPRGGLYNEQFF	TGTGCCAGCTCACCTCGGGGGGGCCTCTACAATGAGCAGTTCTTC
TRBJ2-1	NA	TRBV5-1	TRBD2	CASSYLAGGPNEQFF	TGCGCCAGCAGTTATCTAGCGGGAGGGCCCAATGAGCAGTTCTTC
TRBJ2-3	NA	TRBV7-3	TRBD2	CASSLSLAGEPDTQYF	TGTGCCAGCAGCTTATCCCTAGCGGGAGAGCCAGATACGCAGTATTTT
TRBJ2-5	NA	TRBV5-6	NA	CASSVGQLQETQYF	TGTGCCAGCAGCGTCGGACAGTTACAAGAGACCCAGTACTTC
TRBJ2-5	NA	TRBV3-1/TRBV3-2	NA	CASSQDGLSFGSQYF	TGTGCCAGCAGCCAAGATGGACTGTCCTTCGGGTCCCAGTACTTC
TRBJ1-3	NA	TRBV29-1	NA	CSVEDSFSGNTIYF	TGCAGCGTTGAAGACAGTTTCTCTGGAAACACCATATATTTT
TRBJ2-7	NA	TRBV6-2/TRBV6-3	NA	CASSSQGHEQYF	TGTGCCAGCAGTTCTCAGGGCCACGAGCAGTACTTC
TRBJ1-1	NA	TRBV4-1	NA	CASSHTTAGTEAFF	TGCGCCAGCAGCCACACCACAGCGGGCACTGAAGCTTTCTTT
TRBJ1-2	NA	TRBV6-2/TRBV6-3	NA	CASSPNTEYGYTF	TGTGCCAGCAGTCCCAACACGGAGTATGGCTACACCTTC
TRBJ1-2	NA	TRBV7-8	NA	CASSLAGDYGYTF	TGTGCCAGCAGCTTAGCAGGGGACTATGGCTACACCTTC
TRBJ1-1	NA	TRBV27	NA	CASSLFSFPGEAFF	TGTGCCAGCAGTTTATTTTCTTTCCCAGGTGAAGCTTTCTTT
TRBJ1-5	NA	TRBV7-2	TRBD1	CASTGQGGQPQHF	TGTGCCAGCACTGGACAGGGAGGACAGCCCCAGCATTTT
TRBJ2-3	NA	TRBV6-2/TRBV6-3	TRBD2	CASSPGTSGGLWATDTQYF	TGTGCCAGCAGTCCCGGGACTAGCGGGGGGCTTTGGGCCACAGATACGCAGTATTTT
TRBJ2-1	NA	TRBV19	NA	CASSMGGGTNEQFF	TGTGCCAGTAGTATGGGTGGGGGGACTAATGAGCAGTTCTTC
TRBJ2-5	NA	TRBV10-2	NA	CASVALASGTQYF	TGCGCCAGCGTGGCTCTAGCATCCGGGACCCAGTACTTC
TRBJ2-2	NA	TRBV18	TRBD2	CASSQRTSGSITGELFF	TGTGCCAGCTCCCAGCGGACTAGCGGGAGTATTACCGGGGAGCTGTTTTTT
TRBJ1-5	NA	TRBV4-2	NA	CASSQEVGGVSNQPQHF	TGTGCCAGCAGCCAAGAGGTGGGGGGGGTTAGCAATCAGCCCCAGCATTTT
TRBJ2-1	NA	TRBV10-1	TRBD2	CASSDYTGGPNEQFF	TGCGCCAGCAGTGATTATACGGGGGGGCCTAATGAGCAGTTCTTC
TRBJ2-2	NA	TRBV7-2	TRBD2	CASSLKPGGAGELFF	TGTGCCAGCAGCTTAAAGCCCGGGGGGGCAGGGGAGCTGTTTTTT
TRBJ2-7	NA	TRBV7-9	NA	CASSPGLYEQYF	TGTGCCAGCAGCCCTGGACTCTACGAGCAGTACTTC
TRBJ2-2	NA	TRBV11-3	TRBD2	CASSLAGGPGELFF	TGTGCCAGCAGCTTAGCGGGAGGGCCCGGGGAGCTGTTTTTT
TRBJ2-5	few	TRBV6-1	NA	CASSDPGLPGTQYF	TGTGCCAGCAGTGACCCGGGACTCCCCGGGACCCAGTACTTC
TRBJ2-2	NA	TRBV18	TRBD1	CASSLRDRNTGELFF	TGTGCCAGCTCCCTCCGGGACAGAAACACCGGGGAGCTGTTTTTT
TRBJ1-4	NA	TRBV4-3	NA	CASSQDPGVRAVGEKLFF	TGCGCCAGCAGCCAAGATCCGGGGGTGAGGGCGGTAGGGGAAAAACTGTTTTTT
TRBJ2-2	few	TRBV3-1/TRBV3-2	TRBD1	CASSPELAGGNTGELFF	TGTGCCAGCAGCCCGGAGTTGGCAGGGGGCAACACCGGGGAGCTGTTTTTT
TRBJ2-5	NA	TRBV21-1	NA	CASSKGGGQETQYF	TGTGCCAGCAGCAAAGGAGGAGGACAAGAGACCCAGTACTTC
TRBJ2-3	NA	TRBV19	TRBD2	CASSIGTSGATDTQYF	TGTGCCAGTAGTATCGGGACTAGCGGGGCCACAGATACGCAGTATTTT
TRBJ1-5	NA	TRBV18	NA	CASSLDMTEGGPQHF	TGTGCCAGCTCACTAGACATGACCGAGGGCGGGCCCCAGCATTTT
TRBJ1-5	NA	TRBV30	NA	CAWSVGLLGGISNQPQHF	TGTGCCTGGAGTGTAGGACTTCTCGGGGGGATTAGCAATCAGCCCCAGCATTTT
TRBJ1-1	NA	TRBV2	NA	CASSDVGGPEAFF	TGTGCCAGCAGTGACGTGGGGGGTCCTGAAGCTTTCTTT
TRBJ1-1	NA	TRBV19	NA	CASGMNTEAFF	TGTGCCAGTGGCATGAACACTGAAGCTTTCTTT
TRBJ2-3	NA	TRBV11-1	NA	CASSWTDGTDTQYF	TGTGCCAGCAGCTGGACTGACGGGACAGATACGCAGTATTTT
TRBJ1-1	NA	TRBV14	TRBD1	CASSPRQGGTEAFF	TGTGCCAGCAGCCCCCGACAGGGTGGGACTGAAGCTTTCTTT
TRBJ2-6	NA	TRBV9	NA	CASSRGGGSGANVLTF	TGTGCCAGCAGCCGGGGAGGAGGATCTGGGGCCAACGTCCTGACTTTC
TRBJ2-2	few	TRBV4-1	NA	CASSQDKSGVSEELFF	TGCGCCAGCAGCCAAGATAAGAGCGGAGTCTCGGAAGAGCTGTTTTTT
TRBJ1-1	once	TRBV11-1	NA	CASSLDRERTEAFF	TGTGCCAGCAGCTTAGACAGGGAGAGGACTGAAGCTTTCTTT
TRBJ2-7	NA	TRBV29-1	NA	CSVALTAYEQYF	TGCAGCGTGGCCCTGACAGCCTACGAGCAGTACTTC
TRBJ2-3	NA	TRBV4-1	TRBD2	CASSPGVTSGTDTQYF	TGCGCCAGCAGCCCCGGAGTGACTAGCGGGACAGATACGCAGTATTTT
TRBJ2-5	NA	TRBV19	TRBD1	CASSSPTGQKETQYF	TGTGCCAGTAGTTCCCCGACAGGGCAAAAAGAGACCCAGTACTTC